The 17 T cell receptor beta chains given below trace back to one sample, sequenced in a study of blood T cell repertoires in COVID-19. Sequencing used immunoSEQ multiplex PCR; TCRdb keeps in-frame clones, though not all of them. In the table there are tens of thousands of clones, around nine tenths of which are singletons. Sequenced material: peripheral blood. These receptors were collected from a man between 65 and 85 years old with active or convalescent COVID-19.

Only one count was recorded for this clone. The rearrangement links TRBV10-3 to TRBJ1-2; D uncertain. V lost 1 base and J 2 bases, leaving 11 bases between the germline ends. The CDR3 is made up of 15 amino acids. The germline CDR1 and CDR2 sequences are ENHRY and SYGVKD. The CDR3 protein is CAISEWANSNYGYTF. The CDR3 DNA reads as TGTGCCATCAGTGAGTGGGCAAATTCAAACTATGGCTACACCTTC.

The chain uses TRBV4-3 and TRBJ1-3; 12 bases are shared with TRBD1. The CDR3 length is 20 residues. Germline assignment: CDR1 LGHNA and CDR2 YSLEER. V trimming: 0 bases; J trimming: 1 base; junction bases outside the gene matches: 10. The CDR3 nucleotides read TGCGCCAGCAGCCAAGATTTAGGGCCGGGACAGGGGGCATCTGGAAACACCATATATTTT. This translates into CASSQDLGPGQGASGNTIYF.

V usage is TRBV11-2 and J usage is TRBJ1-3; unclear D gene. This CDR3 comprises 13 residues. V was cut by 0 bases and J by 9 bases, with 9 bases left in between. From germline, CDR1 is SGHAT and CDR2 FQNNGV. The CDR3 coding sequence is TGTGCCAGCAGCTTAGATGGTCCGGGCACCATATATTTT. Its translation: CASSLDGPGTIYF.

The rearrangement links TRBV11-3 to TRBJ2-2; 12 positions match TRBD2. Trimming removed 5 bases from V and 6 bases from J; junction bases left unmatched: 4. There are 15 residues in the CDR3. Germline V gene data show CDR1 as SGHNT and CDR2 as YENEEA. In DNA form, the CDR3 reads TGTGCCAGCAGCCGACTAGCGGGAGTTCCCGGGGAGCTGTTTTTT. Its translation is CASSRLAGVPGELFF.

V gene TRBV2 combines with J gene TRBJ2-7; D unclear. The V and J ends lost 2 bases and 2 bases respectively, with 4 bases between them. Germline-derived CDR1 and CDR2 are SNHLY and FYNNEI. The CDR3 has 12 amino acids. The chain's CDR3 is CASSEQAYEQYF. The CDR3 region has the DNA TGTGCCAGCAGTGAACAGGCCTACGAGCAGTACTTC. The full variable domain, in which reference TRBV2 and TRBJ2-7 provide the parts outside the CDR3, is EPEVTQTPSHQVTQMGQEVILRCVPISNHLYFYWYRQILGQKVEFLVSFYNNEISEKSEIFDDQFSVERPDGSNFTLKIRSTKLEDSAMYFCASSEQAYEQYFGPGTRLTVT.

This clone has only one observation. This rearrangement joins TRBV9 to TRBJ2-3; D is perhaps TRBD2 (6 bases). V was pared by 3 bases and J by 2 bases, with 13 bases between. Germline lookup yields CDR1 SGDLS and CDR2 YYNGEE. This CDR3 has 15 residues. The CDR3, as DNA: TGTGCCAGCAGCGCATTGGGACTTTTCACAGATACGCAGTATTTT. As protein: CASSALGLFTDTQYF.

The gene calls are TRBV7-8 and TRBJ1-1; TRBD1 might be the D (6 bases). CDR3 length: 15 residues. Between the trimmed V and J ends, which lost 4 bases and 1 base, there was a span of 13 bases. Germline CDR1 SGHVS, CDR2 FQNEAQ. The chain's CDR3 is CASSSKQGSNTEAFF. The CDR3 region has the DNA TGTGCCAGCAGCTCCAAACAGGGATCGAACACTGAAGCTTTCTTT.

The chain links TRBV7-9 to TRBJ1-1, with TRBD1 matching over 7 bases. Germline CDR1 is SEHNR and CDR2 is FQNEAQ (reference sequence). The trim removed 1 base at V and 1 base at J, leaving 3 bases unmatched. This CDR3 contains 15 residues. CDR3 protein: CASSLEGTANTEAFF. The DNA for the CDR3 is TGTGCCAGCAGCTTAGAAGGGACAGCGAACACTGAAGCTTTCTTT.

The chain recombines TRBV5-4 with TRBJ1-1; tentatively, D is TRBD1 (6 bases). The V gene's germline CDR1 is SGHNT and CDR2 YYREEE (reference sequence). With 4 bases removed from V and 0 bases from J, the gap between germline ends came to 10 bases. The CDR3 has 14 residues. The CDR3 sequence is CASSLQGMNTEAFF. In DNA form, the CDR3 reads TGTGCCAGCAGCCTACAGGGTATGAACACTGAAGCTTTCTTT.

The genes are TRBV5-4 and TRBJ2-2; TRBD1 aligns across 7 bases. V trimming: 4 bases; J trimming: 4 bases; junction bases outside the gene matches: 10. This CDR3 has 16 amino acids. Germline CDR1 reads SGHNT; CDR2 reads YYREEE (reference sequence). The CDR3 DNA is TGTGCCAGCAGCCTGGGCCCTGGACAGGCCACCGGGGAGCTGTTTTTT. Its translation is CASSLGPGQATGELFF.

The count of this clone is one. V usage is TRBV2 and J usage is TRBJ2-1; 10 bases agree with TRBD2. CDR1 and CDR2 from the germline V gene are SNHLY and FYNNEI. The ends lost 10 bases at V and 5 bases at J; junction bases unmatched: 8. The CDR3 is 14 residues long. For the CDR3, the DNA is TGTGCCACCCTAACTAGCGGGATCGACAATGAGCAGTTCTTC. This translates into CATLTSGIDNEQFF.

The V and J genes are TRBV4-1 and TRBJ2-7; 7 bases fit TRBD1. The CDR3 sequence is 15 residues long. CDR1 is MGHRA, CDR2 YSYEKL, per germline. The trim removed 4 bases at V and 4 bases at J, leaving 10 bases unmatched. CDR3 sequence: CASSPLRQGQYEQYF. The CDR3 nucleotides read TGCGCCAGCAGCCCCCTCCGACAGGGACAATACGAGCAGTACTTC.

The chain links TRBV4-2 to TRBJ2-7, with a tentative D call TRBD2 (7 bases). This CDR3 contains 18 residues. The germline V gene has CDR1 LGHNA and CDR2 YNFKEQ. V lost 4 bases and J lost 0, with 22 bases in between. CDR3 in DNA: TGTGCCAGCAGCCCTCGGCTCAATGGGGGAGGGGGCTCCTACGAGCAGTACTTC. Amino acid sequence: CASSPRLNGGGGSYEQYF.

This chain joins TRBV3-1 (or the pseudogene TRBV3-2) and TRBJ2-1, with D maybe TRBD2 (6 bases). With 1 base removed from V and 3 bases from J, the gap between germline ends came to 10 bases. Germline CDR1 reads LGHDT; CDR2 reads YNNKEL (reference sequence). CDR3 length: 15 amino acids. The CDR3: CASSQGSGGYNEQFF. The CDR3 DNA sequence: TGTGCCAGCAGCCAAGGGTCCGGGGGCTACAATGAGCAGTTCTTC.

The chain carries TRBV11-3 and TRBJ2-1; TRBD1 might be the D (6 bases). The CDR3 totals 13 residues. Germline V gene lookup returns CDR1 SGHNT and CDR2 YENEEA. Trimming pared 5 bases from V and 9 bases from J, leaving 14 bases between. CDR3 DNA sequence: TGTGCCAGCAGCCGCGACAGGCGGAGTGAGCAGTTCTTC. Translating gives CASSRDRRSEQFF.

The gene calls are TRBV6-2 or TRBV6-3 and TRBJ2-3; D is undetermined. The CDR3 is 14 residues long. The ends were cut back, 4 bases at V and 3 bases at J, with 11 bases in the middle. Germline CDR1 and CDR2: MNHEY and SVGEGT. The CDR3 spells CASSSLVWTDTQYF. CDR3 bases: TGTGCCAGCAGTTCCCTAGTATGGACAGATACGCAGTATTTT.

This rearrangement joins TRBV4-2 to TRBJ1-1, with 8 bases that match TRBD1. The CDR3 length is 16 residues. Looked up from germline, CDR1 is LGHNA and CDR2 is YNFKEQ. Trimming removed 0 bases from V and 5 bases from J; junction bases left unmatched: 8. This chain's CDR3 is CASSQEWAGGTTEAFF. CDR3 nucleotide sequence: TGTGCCAGCAGCCAAGAGTGGGCAGGGGGCACTACTGAAGCTTTCTTT.